This T cell receptor (beta chain) derives from a study of cytomegalovirus exposure and HLA in healthy donors. The donors comprised healthy bone marrow donors. Comment on this clone: Its antigen is currently unknown.

Trimming shortened V by 4 bases and J by 8 bases, and 14 bases separated the two germline ends. The V gene's germline CDR1 is GTSNPN and CDR2 SVGIG (reference sequence). The CDR3 covers 13 residues. The PCR made use of 60 Vbeta and 13 Jbeta primers. The method was immunoSEQ multiplex PCR; TCRdb's version includes in-frame clones alone and lacks a portion of them. The sample holds about 180,000 clones; around three quarters are singletons and the top ten take around 6%. Findings and caveats of the study: Apart from CMV serostatus, no immune exposure information was available. Cytomegalovirus status was reportedly diagnosed by the classifier with high specificity and sensitivity.

This sequence was found in a man aged 35 to 55 in good health and CMV-seronegative. The V call is TRBV30, the J call TRBJ1-4, with a possible D match to TRBD1 (5 bases). Sequenced material: PBMCs. CDR3 residues: CAWKGRPREKLFF. The CDR3 DNA reads as TGTGCCTGGAAGGGGAGGCCGAGGGAAAAACTGTTTTTT.